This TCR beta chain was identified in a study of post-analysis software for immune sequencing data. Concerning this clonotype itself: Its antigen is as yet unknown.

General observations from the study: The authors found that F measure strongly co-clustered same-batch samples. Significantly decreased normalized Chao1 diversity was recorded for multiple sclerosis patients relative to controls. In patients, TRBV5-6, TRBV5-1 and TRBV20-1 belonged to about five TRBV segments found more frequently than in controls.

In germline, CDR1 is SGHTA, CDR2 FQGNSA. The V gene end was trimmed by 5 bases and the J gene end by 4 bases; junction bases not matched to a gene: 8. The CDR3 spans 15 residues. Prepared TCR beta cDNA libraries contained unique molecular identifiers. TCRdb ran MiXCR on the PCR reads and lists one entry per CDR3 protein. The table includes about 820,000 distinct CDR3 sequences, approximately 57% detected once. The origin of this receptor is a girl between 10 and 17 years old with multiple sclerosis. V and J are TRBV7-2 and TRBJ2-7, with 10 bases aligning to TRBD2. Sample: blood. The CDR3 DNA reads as TGTGCCAGCAGCGAATTTAGCGGGGGGAGGTACGAGCAGTACTTC. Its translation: CASSEFSGGRYEQYF. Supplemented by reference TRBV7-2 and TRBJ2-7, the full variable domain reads GAGVSQSPSNKVTEKGKDVELRCDPISGHTALYWYRQSLGQGLEFLIYFQGNSAPDKSGLPSDRFSAERTGGSVSTLTIQRTQQEDSAVYLCASSEFSGGRYEQYFGPGTRLTVT.